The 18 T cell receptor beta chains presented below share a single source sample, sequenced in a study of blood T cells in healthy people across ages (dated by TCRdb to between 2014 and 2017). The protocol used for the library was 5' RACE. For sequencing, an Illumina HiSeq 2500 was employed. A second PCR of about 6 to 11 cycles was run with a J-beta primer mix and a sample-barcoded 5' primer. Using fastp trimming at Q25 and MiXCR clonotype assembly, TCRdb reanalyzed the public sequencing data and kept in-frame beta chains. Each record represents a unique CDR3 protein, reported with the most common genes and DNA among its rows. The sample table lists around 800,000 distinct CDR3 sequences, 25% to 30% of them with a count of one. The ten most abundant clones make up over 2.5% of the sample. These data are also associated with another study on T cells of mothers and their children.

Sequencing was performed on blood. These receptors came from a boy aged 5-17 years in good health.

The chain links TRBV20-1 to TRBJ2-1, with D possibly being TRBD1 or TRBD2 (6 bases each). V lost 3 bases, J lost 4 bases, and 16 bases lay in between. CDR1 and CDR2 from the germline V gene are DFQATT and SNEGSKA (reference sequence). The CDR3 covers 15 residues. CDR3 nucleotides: TGCAGTGCTAGGGGGGCGGGCGGGGAGTACAATGAGCAGTTCTTC. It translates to CSARGAGGEYNEQFF.

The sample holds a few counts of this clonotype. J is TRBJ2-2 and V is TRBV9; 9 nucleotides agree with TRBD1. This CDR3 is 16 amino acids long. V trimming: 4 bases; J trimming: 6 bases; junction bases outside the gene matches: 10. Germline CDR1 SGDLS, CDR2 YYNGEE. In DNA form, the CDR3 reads TGTGCCAGCAGCCCTCCGGGACAGGGTAATGCCGGGGAGCTGTTTTTT. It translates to CASSPPGQGNAGELFF.

CDR3 residues: CASSQSGQGSRIQYF. CDR3 nucleotide sequence: TGTGCCAGCTCTCAGTCGGGACAGGGTTCCAGGATTCAGTACTTC. The chain joins TRBV6-6 to TRBJ2-4; 9 bases match TRBD1. CDR1 MNHNY and CDR2 SVGAGI come from the germline V gene (reference sequence). The CDR3 runs 15 residues. The J segment lost 10 bases and the V segment lost 8 bases, leaving 15 bases of the junction unmatched.

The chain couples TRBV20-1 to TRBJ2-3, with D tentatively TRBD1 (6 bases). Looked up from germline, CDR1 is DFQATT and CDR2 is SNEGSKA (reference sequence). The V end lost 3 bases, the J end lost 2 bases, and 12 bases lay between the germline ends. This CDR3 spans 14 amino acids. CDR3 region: CSASPAGVTDTQYF. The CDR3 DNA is TGCAGTGCTAGCCCGGCAGGGGTCACAGATACGCAGTATTTT.

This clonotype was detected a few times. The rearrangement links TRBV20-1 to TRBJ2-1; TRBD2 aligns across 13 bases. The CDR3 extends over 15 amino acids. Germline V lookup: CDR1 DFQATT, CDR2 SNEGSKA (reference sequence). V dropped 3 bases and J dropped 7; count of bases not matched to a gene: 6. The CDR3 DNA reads TGCAGTGCTAGGGGACTAGCGGGGTCCGGGAATGAGCAGTTCTTC. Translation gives CSARGLAGSGNEQFF.

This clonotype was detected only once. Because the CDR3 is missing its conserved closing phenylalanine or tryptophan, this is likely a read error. The CDR3 nucleotides are TGCGCCAGCAGTTACAGAAGCACAGATACGCAGTATCTT. Translating gives CASSYRSTDTQYL. The chain employs TRBV5-1 and TRBJ2-3; D remains ambiguous. There are 13 residues in the CDR3. The V and J ends lost 5 bases and 0 bases respectively, with 7 bases between them. Germline values: CDR1 SGHRS, CDR2 YFSETQ.

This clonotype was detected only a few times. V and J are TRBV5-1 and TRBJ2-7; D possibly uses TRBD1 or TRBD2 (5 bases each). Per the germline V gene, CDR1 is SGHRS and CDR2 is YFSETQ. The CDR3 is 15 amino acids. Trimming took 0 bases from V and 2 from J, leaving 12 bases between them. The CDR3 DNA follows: TGCGCCAGCAGCTTGGACGAACTAGGGGCCTACGAGCAGTACTTC. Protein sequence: CASSLDELGAYEQYF.

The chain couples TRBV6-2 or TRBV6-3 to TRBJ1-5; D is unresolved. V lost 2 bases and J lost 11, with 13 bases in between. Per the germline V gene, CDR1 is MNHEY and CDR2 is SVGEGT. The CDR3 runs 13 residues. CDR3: CASSYPTDGTQHF. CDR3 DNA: TGTGCCAGCAGTTACCCGACGGACGGGACCCAGCATTTT.

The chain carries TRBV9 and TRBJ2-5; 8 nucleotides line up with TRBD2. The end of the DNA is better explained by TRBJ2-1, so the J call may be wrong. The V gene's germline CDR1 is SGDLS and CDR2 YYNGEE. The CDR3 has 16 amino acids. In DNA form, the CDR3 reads TGTGCCAGCAGCGTAGACCCAGCGGGGGTCCACAATGAGCAGTTCTTC. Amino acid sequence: CASSVDPAGVHNEQFF.

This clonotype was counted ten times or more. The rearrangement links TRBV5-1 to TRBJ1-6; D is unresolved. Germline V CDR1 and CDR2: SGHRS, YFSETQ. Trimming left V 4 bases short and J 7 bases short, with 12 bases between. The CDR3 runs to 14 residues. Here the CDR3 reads CASSPRTENSPLHF. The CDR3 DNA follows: TGCGCCAGCAGCCCCCGGACGGAAAATTCACCCCTCCACTTT. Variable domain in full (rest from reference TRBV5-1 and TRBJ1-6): KAGVTQTPRYLIKTRGQQVTLSCSPISGHRSVSWYQQTPGQGLQFLFEYFSETQRNKGNFPGRFSGRQFSNSRSEMNVSTLELGDSALYLCASSPRTENSPLHFGNGTRLTVT.

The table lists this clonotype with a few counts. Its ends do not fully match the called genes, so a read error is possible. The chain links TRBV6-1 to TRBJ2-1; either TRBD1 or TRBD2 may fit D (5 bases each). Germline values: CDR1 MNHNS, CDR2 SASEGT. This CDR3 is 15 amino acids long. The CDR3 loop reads CASNLWGSFYNEQFF. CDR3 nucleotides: TGTGCCAGCAATCTTTGGGGGTCCTTCTACAACGAGCAGTTCTTC.

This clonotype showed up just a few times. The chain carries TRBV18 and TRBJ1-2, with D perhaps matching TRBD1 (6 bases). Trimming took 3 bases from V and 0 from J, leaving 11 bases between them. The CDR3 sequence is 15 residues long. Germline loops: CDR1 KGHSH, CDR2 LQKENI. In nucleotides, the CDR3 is TGTGCCAGCTCACCTCAGGACAGCACTAACTATGGCTACACCTTC. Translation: CASSPQDSTNYGYTF.

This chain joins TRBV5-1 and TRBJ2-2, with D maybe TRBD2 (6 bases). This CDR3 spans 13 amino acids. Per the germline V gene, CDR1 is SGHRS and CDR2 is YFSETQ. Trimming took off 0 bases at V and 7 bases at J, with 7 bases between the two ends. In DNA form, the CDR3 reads TGCGCCAGCAGCTTGGAGGGAGGCGGGGAGCTGTTTTTT. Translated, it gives CASSLEGGGELFF.

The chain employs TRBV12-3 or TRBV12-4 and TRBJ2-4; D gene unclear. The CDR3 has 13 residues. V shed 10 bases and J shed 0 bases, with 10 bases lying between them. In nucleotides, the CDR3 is TGTGCCACCTCTAGGGTAGCCAAAAACATTCAGTACTTC. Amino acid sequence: CATSRVAKNIQYF.

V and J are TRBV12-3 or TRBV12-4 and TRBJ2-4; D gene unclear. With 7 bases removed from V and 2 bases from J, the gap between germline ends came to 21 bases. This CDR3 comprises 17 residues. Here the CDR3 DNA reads TGTGCCAGCACCCATAGTGTACAGTGGGGAACCAAAAACATTCAGTACTTC. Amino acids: CASTHSVQWGTKNIQYF.

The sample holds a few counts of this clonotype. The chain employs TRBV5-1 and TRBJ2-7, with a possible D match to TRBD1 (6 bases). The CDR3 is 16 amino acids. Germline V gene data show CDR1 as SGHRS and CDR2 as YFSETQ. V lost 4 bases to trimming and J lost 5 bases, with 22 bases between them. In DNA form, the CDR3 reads TGCGCCAGCAGCCGGAAAGCGCCTTTAGAGGGGGACGAGCAGTACTTC. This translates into CASSRKAPLEGDEQYF.

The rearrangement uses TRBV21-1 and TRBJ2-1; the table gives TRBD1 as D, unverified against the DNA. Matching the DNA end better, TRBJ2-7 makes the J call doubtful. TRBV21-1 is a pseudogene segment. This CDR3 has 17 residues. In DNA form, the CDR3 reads TGTGCCAGCAGCAAAAATGGAGGGACAGGGGTCCACTACGAGCAGTACTTC. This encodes CASSKNGGTGVHYEQYF.

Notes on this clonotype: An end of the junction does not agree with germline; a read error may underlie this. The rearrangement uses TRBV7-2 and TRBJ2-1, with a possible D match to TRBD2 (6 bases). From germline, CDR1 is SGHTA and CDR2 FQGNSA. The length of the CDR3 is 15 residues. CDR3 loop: CASSLGGERAYEQCF. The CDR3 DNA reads TGTGCCAGTAGCTTAGGCGGGGAAAGGGCCTACGAGCAGTGCTTC.